This T cell receptor (beta chain) was profiled in a study of glioma-infiltrating T cells after dendritic cell vaccination. Germline V gives CDR1 MDHEN, CDR2 SYDVKM. V gave up 4 bases and J gave up 8 bases, with 18 bases separating them. The CDR3 loop spans 15 amino acids. Before vaccination, two weeks after the third vaccination, and at progression, PBMC were collected. TCRB CDR3 was amplified from 2 ug genomic DNA or less. Measured with immunoSEQ multiplex PCR; TCRdb has only the in-frame clones, and not every one. There are roughly 68,000 clones in the sample; 82% occur only once, and 9.2% lies in the top ten.

The sample here was blood, taken before dendritic cell vaccination. V and J are TRBV28 and TRBJ2-1; a possible D gene is TRBD1 (8 bases). The TCR comes from a human donor with glioblastoma. CDR3 in DNA: TGTGCCAGCAGTTCCTTAGGACAGGGAGGGGATGAGCAGTTCTTC. Translation: CASSSLGQGGDEQFF.